This T cell receptor beta chain comes out of a study of blood T cell repertoires in COVID-19. Turning to the study itself: PBMCs, B-cell-depleted T cells, or T cells were the source of the cDNA or gDNA that made up the material.

The CDR3 sequence is 16 residues long. The V end lost 1 base, the J end lost 1 base, and 13 bases lay between the germline ends. Germline V gene sequence: CDR1 SEHNR, CDR2 FQNEAQ (reference sequence). Authors' analysis steps: Amplification of reference gene primers provided the estimated nucleated cell counts. Measured with immunoSEQ multiplex PCR; TCRdb has only the in-frame clones, and not every one. V, J and clone size reflect that table, while D and trimming were determined from the DNA. Of approximately 94,000 clones in the sample, roughly 88% were seen once. The source is a man in his fifties or sixties with acute or convalescent COVID-19. Sequenced: peripheral blood. The gene calls are TRBV7-9 and TRBJ1-1; D may be TRBD1 (5 bases). This CDR3 is CASSLVLYQGNTEAFF. In DNA form, the CDR3 reads TGTGCCAGCAGCTTAGTTTTGTATCAGGGGAACACTGAAGCTTTCTTT.